The 16 T cell receptor beta chains listed next were all sequenced from one sample in a study of cytomegalovirus exposure and HLA in healthy donors. Sequencing used immunoSEQ multiplex PCR; TCRdb keeps in-frame clones, though not all of them. This table holds approximately 60,000 clones, approximately 92% found once. Sequences were obtained from PBMCs. Receptors originate from a man between 18 and 29 years old in good health and CMV-seronegative.

V and J are TRBV7-9 and TRBJ2-1, with D perhaps matching TRBD1 (6 bases). The CDR3 is 14 residues long. Between the trimmed V and J ends, which lost 5 bases and 0 bases, there was a span of 8 bases. The germline V gene has CDR1 SEHNR and CDR2 FQNEAQ (reference sequence). Here the CDR3 DNA reads TGTGCCAGCAGCCTGACAGGCTCCTACAATGAGCAGTTCTTC. Its protein is CASSLTGSYNEQFF.

Only one count was recorded for this clone. The V and J genes are TRBV6-4 and TRBJ2-1, with 11 nucleotides matching TRBD2. CDR1 is MRHNA, CDR2 SNTAGT, per germline. The V and J ends lost 5 bases and 3 bases, in that order; junction bases with no gene match: 9. The CDR3 has 17 residues. CDR3 protein: CASSMGPGLADYNEQFF. The DNA of the CDR3 is TGTGCCAGCAGTATGGGTCCGGGACTAGCGGACTACAATGAGCAGTTCTTC.

V and J are TRBV11-2 and TRBJ2-3, with 9 bases identical to TRBD2. The CDR3 totals 18 residues. Germline V gives CDR1 SGHAT, CDR2 FQNNGV. Losses at the gene ends were 2 bases for V and 5 bases for J; bases not matched to a gene: 14. This chain's CDR3 is CASSLRILAGPPGDTQYF. The CDR3 nucleotides read TGTGCCAGCAGCTTAAGAATACTAGCGGGCCCCCCGGGAGATACGCAGTATTTT.

This rearrangement joins TRBV30 to TRBJ2-2; the D gene is possibly TRBD1 (5 bases). V was pared by 0 bases and J by 5 bases, with 13 bases between. CDR3 length: 15 amino acids. Germline values: CDR1 GTSNPN, CDR2 SVGIG (reference sequence). CDR3 coding DNA: TGTGCCTGGAGTGTACTCTCCGACAGTACCGGGGAGCTGTTTTTT. Residues: CAWSVLSDSTGELFF. Together with reference TRBV30 and TRBJ2-2, the CDR3 gives the full variable domain: SQTIHQWPATLVQPVGSPLSLECTVEGTSNPNLYWYRQAAGRGLQLLFYSVGIGQISSEVPQNLSASRPQDRQFILSSKKLLLSDSGFYLCAWSVLSDSTGELFFGEGSRLTVL.

Note on this clone: The sample contains more than one DNA sequence encoding this CDR3. The DNA of the CDR3 is TGTGCCAGTAGTATAGTCGAGACAGGATCCGGGGAGCTGTTTTTT. Amino acid sequence: CASSIVETGSGELFF. The gene calls are TRBV19 and TRBJ2-2; a weak D match, TRBD1 (6 bases). Germline V gene data show CDR1 as LNHDA and CDR2 as SQIVND (reference sequence). The CDR3 totals 15 residues. Trimming cost V 1 base and J 6 bases, with 12 bases left between them.

The chain employs TRBV2 and TRBJ2-1, with D uncertain. Germline lookup yields CDR1 SNHLY and CDR2 FYNNEI. V lost 5 bases to trimming and J lost 0 bases, with 11 bases between them. This CDR3 contains 15 residues. As DNA, the CDR3 is TGTGCCAGCAGTTCGAGAGGAAGCTCCTACAATGAGCAGTTCTTC. Translation: CASSSRGSSYNEQFF.

The chain carries TRBV7-2 and TRBJ2-5; D is possibly TRBD2 (5 bases). CDR1 and CDR2 (germline): SGHTA, FQGNSA. V shed 5 bases and J shed 5 bases, with 15 bases lying between them. This CDR3 has 14 amino acids. The CDR3 DNA is TGTGCCAGCAGCCGGGTGTCCGGGATCGAGACCCAGTACTTC. Encoded protein: CASSRVSGIETQYF.

This rearrangement joins TRBV6-5 to TRBJ1-5; TRBD1 matches 8 bases. This CDR3 contains 15 residues. From germline, CDR1 is MNHEY and CDR2 SVGAGI. V lost 6 bases and J lost 2; bases outside the gene matches: 6. CDR3 in amino acids: CASRMTGAGNQPQHF. In nucleotides, the CDR3 is TGTGCCAGCAGGATGACAGGGGCGGGCAATCAGCCCCAGCATTTT.

This chain joins TRBV15 and TRBJ2-1; 14 bases align to TRBD2. The germline V gene has CDR1 LNHNV and CDR2 YYDKDF (reference sequence). The CDR3 runs 15 residues. V gave up 4 bases and J gave up 6 bases; unmatched junction bases: 2. DNA of the CDR3: TGTGCCACCAGCACGGGACTAGCGGGAGTCAATGAGCAGTTCTTC. It yields the protein CATSTGLAGVNEQFF.

The rearrangement uses TRBV18 and TRBJ1-5, with 7 bases that match TRBD1. V shed 3 bases, J shed 0 bases, and the junction held 5 bases outside the gene matches. This CDR3 has 16 residues. Germline assignment: CDR1 KGHSH and CDR2 LQKENI. This chain's CDR3 is CASSPGQPYSNQPQHF. CDR3 bases: TGTGCCAGCTCACCGGGACAGCCTTATAGCAATCAGCCCCAGCATTTT.

The CDR3 reads CASSLGQGLREQYF. The CDR3 DNA sequence: TGTGCCAGCAGTTTAGGGCAGGGGCTGAGGGAGCAGTACTTC. The V and J genes are TRBV27 and TRBJ2-7, with D possibly TRBD1 on 6 matching bases. This CDR3 has 14 amino acids. Trimming shortened V by 2 bases and J by 7 bases, and 15 bases separated the two germline ends. Looked up from germline, CDR1 is MNHEY and CDR2 is SMNVEV (reference sequence).

V and J are TRBV10-1 and TRBJ2-3; possibly TRBD2 for D (6 bases). The CDR3 runs to 14 residues. The V gene's germline CDR1 is WNHNN and CDR2 SYGVQD (reference sequence). V was clipped by 3 bases and J by 2 bases, with 9 bases between them. Here the CDR3 reads CASSDGRTTDTQYF. In DNA, the CDR3 is TGCGCCAGCAGTGATGGGAGGACCACAGATACGCAGTATTTT.

CDR3 loop: CASSRITGGQETQYF. The CDR3 DNA follows: TGTGCCAGCAGTAGAATCACAGGGGGCCAAGAGACCCAGTACTTC. The genes are TRBV27 and TRBJ2-5, with 8 bases matching TRBD1. With V trimmed by 5 bases and J by 1 base, 6 bases remained unmatched. CDR3 length: 15 amino acids. Germline V gives CDR1 MNHEY, CDR2 SMNVEV (reference sequence).

The chain uses TRBV2 and TRBJ2-3; weak D call: TRBD2 (5 bases). This CDR3 is 12 amino acids long. Per germline, CDR1 SNHLY and CDR2 FYNNEI. The germline V and J ends were trimmed by 4 bases and 5 bases, with 7 bases remaining between them. The CDR3: CASSGRQDTQYF. The CDR3 nucleotides read TGTGCCAGCAGTGGGAGGCAAGATACGCAGTATTTT.

The chain couples TRBV6-1 to TRBJ2-1; possibly TRBD1 for D (5 bases). Germline CDR1 is MNHNS and CDR2 is SASEGT. The CDR3 has 15 residues. The V gene lost 1 base and the J gene lost 1 base, with 8 bases spanning the gap. The CDR3 DNA reads TGTGCCAGCAGTGAAGTCCCAGGGTCCTACAATGAGCAGTTCTTC. Encoded protein: CASSEVPGSYNEQFF.

The chain uses TRBV29-1 and TRBJ1-1; 7 bases are a match to TRBD1. J gave up 5 bases and V 7 bases, and 10 bases lay outside the gene matches. This CDR3 has 13 residues. Germline CDR1 reads SQVTM; CDR2 reads ANQGSEA. The chain's CDR3 is CSAENRGRTEAFF. The CDR3 DNA is TGCAGCGCCGAAAACAGGGGACGAACTGAAGCTTTCTTT.